What follows are 32 T cell receptor beta chains derived from one specimen sequenced in a study of tumor and adjacent non-tumor tissue in lung cancer (dated by TCRdb to 2016 to 2018). To prepare the library, multiplex PCR was applied. This sample was sequenced with an Illumina HiSeq 2500. TCRbeta libraries were constructed through three rounds of nested PCR with primers (Table S4) according to protocols adapted from ARM-PCR. TCRdb reran the public reads through fastp at Q25 and MiXCR, keeping productive beta chains. Identical CDR3 proteins give one entry, which carries the most common genes and DNA. The table for this sample lists about 75,000 distinct CDR3 sequences; roughly 80% of them were counted only once. The ten most abundant clones make up around 12% of the sample. Bulk unsorted tissue served as the source for RNA extraction, and RNA quality was assessed using a NanoDrop ND-1000 and an Agilent 2100.

The sequencing input was lung tumor tissue. These receptors were taken from a woman between 50 and 59 years old with non-small cell lung cancer.

In its sample, this clonotype was seen once. This CDR3 is missing its conserved last phenylalanine or tryptophan, likely due to a read error. The gene calls are TRBV10-2 and TRBJ2-6; D remains ambiguous. Trimming took off 4 bases at V and 13 bases at J, with 17 bases between the two ends. Germline-derived CDR1 and CDR2 are WSHSY and SAAADI. The CDR3 has 14 residues. DNA of the CDR3: TGCGCCAGCAGTGGAGGATCTGGGGTCAATGTCCTGACTCTC. Translation: CASSGGSGVNVLTL.

The J gene is TRBJ2-7, the V gene TRBV28, with D unresolved. The length of the CDR3 is 17 residues. Germline assignment: CDR1 MDHEN and CDR2 SYDVKM. V was cut by 2 bases and J by 2 bases, with 19 bases left in between. The CDR3: CASSLGRFYGWAYEQYF. The CDR3 DNA follows: TGTGCCAGCAGTTTAGGCCGATTTTACGGCTGGGCCTACGAGCAGTACTTC.

The chain couples TRBV12-3 or TRBV12-4 to TRBJ2-1, with D hard to call. With 7 bases removed from V and 16 bases from J, the gap between germline ends came to 26 bases. The CDR3 is made up of 14 amino acids. The CDR3 spells CASNNYMDHNERFF. CDR3 sequence (DNA): TGTGCCAGCAATAATTATATGGACCACAATGAGCGTTTCTTC.

In the case of this clonotype: A much more abundant neighbour one base away suggests this may be a read error. J is TRBJ2-1 and V is TRBV6-4; unclear D gene. The CDR3 length is 13 residues. Germline V gene lookup returns CDR1 MRHNA and CDR2 SNTAGT. With 4 bases removed from V and 7 bases from J, the gap between germline ends came to 11 bases. CDR3 DNA: TGTGCCAGCAGTGGGATGGACCGGAATGAGCAGTTCTTC. It is translated as CASSGMDRNEQFF.

A note on this clonotype: A much larger clone differs from this one at a single base, so this may be a read error. The chain links TRBV28 to TRBJ1-5; D ambiguous. The CDR3 extends over 11 amino acids. Germline loops: CDR1 MDHEN, CDR2 SYDVKM. The CDR3 DNA reads as TGTGTCAGCAGTTTATCGCAGCCCCAGCATTTT. Translated, it gives CVSSLSQPQHF.

As regards this clonotype: Being one base from a much bigger clone, this may be a read error. The V and J genes are TRBV5-1 and TRBJ1-3; TRBD1 aligns across 9 bases. Germline V CDR1 and CDR2: SGHRS, YFSETQ. This CDR3 has 16 amino acids. V was pared by 9 bases and J by 0 bases, with 10 bases of the junction left unmatched. The CDR3 here is CAIRTGTGTSGNTIYF. The CDR3 DNA reads as TGCGCCATCAGAACCGGGACAGGGACCTCTGGAAACACCATATATTTT.

Details on this clonotype: Relative to the germline gene, one junction end is altered; a read error may explain this. This chain joins TRBV10-1 and TRBJ2-7; D not resolved. This CDR3 has 13 residues. CDR1 and CDR2 from the germline V gene are WNHNN and SYGVQD (reference sequence). The CDR3 sequence: CASSASGSYEQYF. CDR3 DNA sequence: TGCGCCAGCAGTGCCTCAGGATCCTACGAGCAATACTTC.

Points on this clonotype: A read error is possible here, since a much larger clone lies one base away. This rearrangement joins TRBV7-9 to TRBJ2-7, with 7 bases fitting TRBD1. After removal of 5 bases from V and 2 bases from J, the junction contained 12 bases not matched to a gene. The CDR3 length is 16 residues. CDR1 is SEHNR, CDR2 FQNEAQ, per germline (reference sequence). CDR3 in amino acids: CASSPEAGTEPYEQYF. DNA for the CDR3: TGTGCCAGCAGCCCAGAGGCCGGGACAGAACCCTACGAGCAGTACTTC.

As concerns this clonotype: A junction end diverges from the germline sequence, so it may reflect a read error. This sequence joins TRBV11-3 and TRBJ2-1; D gene uncertain. CDR3 length equals 13 residues. CDR1 and CDR2 from the germline V gene are SGHNT and YENEEA. As DNA, the CDR3 is TGTGCCAGCAGCTTACGACGCTACGATGAGCTGTTCTTC. It specifies CASSLRRYDELFF.

For this clonotype: One end of the junction does not line up with germline, which may come from a read error. V gene TRBV6-1 combines with J gene TRBJ2-5, with 10 bases aligning to TRBD2. Germline lookup yields CDR1 MNHNS and CDR2 SASEGT. The CDR3 is 17 residues long. CDR3 region: CARSVTLAGSAQETQYF. In nucleotides, the CDR3 is TGTGCCAGGAGTGTTACACTAGCGGGATCGGCGCAAGAGACCCAGTACTTC.

For this clonotype: The missing conserved phenylalanine or tryptophan at the end of this CDR3 makes a read error likely. This chain links TRBV7-9 with TRBJ2-4; D may be TRBD2 (6 bases). The germline CDR1 and CDR2 sequences are SEHNR and FQNEAQ (reference sequence). The CDR3 is 14 amino acids. As DNA, the CDR3 is TGTGCCAGCACCTTATCGGCAGGGACTTACACTCAGTACATC. Its translation is CASTLSAGTYTQYI.

On this clonotype itself: The junction shows a germline mismatch at one end, possibly a read error. The chain couples TRBV7-8 to TRBJ2-1; no clear D gene. The CDR3 is made up of 15 amino acids. CDR1 and CDR2 (germline): SGHVS, FQNEAQ. CDR3 residues: CTSSLRQAGHNEQFF. In nucleotides, the CDR3 is TGTACCAGCAGCTTACGACAAGCCGGGCACAATGAGCAATTCTTC.

About this clonotype: A much larger clone differs from this one at a single base, so this may be a read error. V usage is TRBV11-2 and J usage is TRBJ1-5; TRBD1 aligns across 8 bases. From germline, CDR1 is SGHAT and CDR2 FQNNGV. This CDR3 spans 14 amino acids. The CDR3 spells CASNLGQGRQPQHF. CDR3 nucleotides: TGTGCCAGCAACTTAGGACAGGGACGGCAGCCCCAGCATTTT.

Turning to this clonotype: The junction and the germline gene differ at one end; a read error may be behind it. This chain connects TRBV4-2 to TRBJ1-5, with TRBD1 as a possible D gene (6 bases). Germline CDR1 LGHNA, CDR2 YNFKEQ. This CDR3 spans 19 amino acids. Here the CDR3 reads CTSSPRLPDRTLSNQPQHF. The CDR3 nucleotides read TGTACCAGCAGCCCGCGACTCCCCGACAGGACCCTGAGCAATCAGCCCCAGCATTTT.

As regards this clonotype: One junction end disagrees with the germline gene, perhaps due to a read error. The chain joins TRBV19 to TRBJ2-1; 8 nucleotides match TRBD1. CDR1 and CDR2 (germline): LNHDA, SQIVND (reference sequence). This CDR3 comprises 14 residues. The CDR3 nucleotides read TGTGCCAGTAAGCGGCAGGGGGCGAGCAATGAGCTGTTCTTC. This sequence encodes CASKRQGASNELFF.

This clonotype counts as medium-sized. The gene calls are TRBV6-1 and TRBJ1-3; D remains ambiguous. Trimming stripped 9 bases from V and 2 bases from J, with 17 bases between. Germline V gene data show CDR1 as MNHNS and CDR2 as SASEGT. This CDR3 has 15 amino acids. DNA for the CDR3: TGTGCCAGTCAAAACGGACTATACCCTGGAAACACCATATATTTT. This gives the protein CASQNGLYPGNTIYF.

Regarding this clonotype: The germline gene is not matched at one end of the junction; a read error may be the cause. J is TRBJ2-5 and V is TRBV10-3; 8 bases are a match to TRBD2. Germline values: CDR1 ENHRY, CDR2 SYGVKD. The CDR3 runs 15 residues. The DNA for the CDR3 is TGTACCATCAGTGGCCCACCCGGGGGGGTTGAGACCCAGTACTTC. Its translation: CTISGPPGGVETQYF.

Comments on this clonotype: The junction departs from germline at one end; a sequencing error may be responsible. J is TRBJ2-2 and V is TRBV20-1, with 12 bases matching TRBD2. The germline gives CDR1 DFQATT, CDR2 SNEGSKA (reference sequence). The CDR3 spans 14 residues. CDR3 sequence reads: CSARLAGDSGELFF. The DNA for the CDR3 is TGCAGCGCTAGACTAGCGGGAGACTCCGGGGAGCTGTTTTTT.

As to this clonotype: Because it lacks the conserved phenylalanine or tryptophan at the end, this CDR3 is likely a read error. J is TRBJ2-4 and V is TRBV4-2; 7 bases line up with TRBD1. V was pared by 4 bases and J by 3 bases, with 12 bases of the junction left unmatched. CDR3 length: 17 amino acids. In germline, CDR1 is LGHNA, CDR2 YNFKEQ. The CDR3 DNA reads as TGTGCCAGCAGCCTAAATTCAGGGGGTCCGGACAAAAACATTCAGTACTAC. Its translation is CASSLNSGGPDKNIQYY.

The chain combines TRBV11-2 with TRBJ2-5; no reliable D call. The V gene's germline CDR1 is SGHAT and CDR2 FQNNGV. Trimming pared 2 bases from V and 14 bases from J, leaving 18 bases between. This CDR3 contains 13 residues. As DNA, the CDR3 is TGTGCCAGCAGCTTATCAGTTCAAGAGATTCAATACTTC. Translated, it gives CASSLSVQEIQYF.

This clonotype was detected only once. V usage is TRBV6-1 and J usage is TRBJ2-7; 7 bases map to TRBD1. This CDR3 is built from 13 residues. With 9 bases clipped from V and 5 bases from J, the junction kept 10 bases outside the gene matches. Germline V CDR1 and CDR2: MNHNS, SASEGT. The DNA of the CDR3 is TGTGCCAGTCCTCAAGCTCAGGGGGACGAGCAGTACGTC. Residues: CASPQAQGDEQYV.

As regards this clonotype: This may come from a read error, since a much larger clone is one base off. This chain connects TRBV20-1 to TRBJ2-7, with D possibly being TRBD1 (5 bases). Germline V lookup: CDR1 DFQATT, CDR2 SNEGSKA (reference sequence). V lost 4 bases, J lost 5 bases, and 15 bases lay in between. This CDR3 has 13 residues. CDR3 protein: CSAIQGKSNEQYF. The CDR3 nucleotides read TGCAGTGCTATCCAGGGTAAGAGCAACGAGCAGTACTTC.

The rearrangement joins TRBV28 to TRBJ2-3; 7 positions agree with TRBD2. J gave up 0 bases and V 4 bases, and 4 bases lay outside the gene matches. This CDR3 has 15 residues. Looked up from germline, CDR1 is MDHEN and CDR2 is SYDVKM. The DNA for the CDR3 is TGTGCCAGCAGTTGGGGGGGACCTAGCACAGATACGCAGTATTTT. It codes for CASSWGGPSTDTQYF.

On this clonotype: Sequence at one end of the junction differs from germline and may be a read error. This chain connects TRBV6-5 to TRBJ2-7; 11 bases are a match to TRBD2. Germline CDR1 MNHEY, CDR2 SVGAGI. The CDR3 totals 16 residues. As DNA, the CDR3 is TGTGTCAGCACCGGCACTAGCGGGAGTAGGGGTTACGAGCAGTACTTC. This codes for CVSTGTSGSRGYEQYF.

About this clonotype: The conserved phenylalanine or tryptophan normally closing the CDR3 is absent here, so this likely arose from a read error. The rearrangement links TRBV10-2 to TRBJ2-5; 8 nucleotides line up with TRBD2. Germline V gene lookup returns CDR1 WSHSY and CDR2 SAAADI. The CDR3 loop spans 13 amino acids. DNA for the CDR3: TGTGCCAGTAGTGAGCGGGAGCACGAGACCCAGTACCTC. Translation: CASSEREHETQYL.

About this clonotype: At one end, the junction sequence differs from germline, possibly due to a read error. The V and J genes are TRBV10-3 and TRBJ1-2; D not resolved. The CDR3 loop spans 13 amino acids. Germline CDR1 reads ENHRY; CDR2 reads SYGVKD. CDR3 nucleotide sequence: TGTGCCATCAGTGAGTCTTATAGCTATGGCTACATCTTC. This sequence encodes CAISESYSYGYIF.

Worth noting for this clonotype: Its ends do not fully match the called genes, so a read error is possible. The V call is TRBV7-9, the J call TRBJ2-3; TRBD2 matches 7 bases. The V gene's germline CDR1 is SEHNR and CDR2 FQNEAQ (reference sequence). This CDR3 comprises 15 residues. CDR3 protein: CASSFLGGSTNTQYF. Written as DNA, the CDR3 is TGTGCCAGCAGCTTTCTCGGCGGGAGCACAAATACGCAGTATTTT.

This clonotype is labeled as medium-sized. The chain has TRBV29-1 and TRBJ1-1; D perhaps matches TRBD1 (6 bases). The CDR3 spans 12 residues. CDR1 and CDR2 from the germline V gene are SQVTM and ANQGSEA. V lost 7 bases to trimming and J lost 4 bases, with 13 bases between them. The CDR3 loop reads CSALGQSTEAFF. The CDR3 coding sequence is TGCAGCGCCCTTGGACAGTCCACTGAAGCTTTCTTT. The full variable domain, rest sourced from reference TRBV29-1 and TRBJ1-1, is SAVISQKPSRDICQRGTSLTIQCQVDSQVTMMFWYRQQPGQSLTLIATANQGSEATYESGFVIDKFPISRPNLTFSTLTVSNMSPEDSSIYLCSALGQSTEAFFGQGTRLTVV.

This clonotype showed up just a few times. The chain combines TRBV2 with TRBJ2-7, with D perhaps being TRBD1 or TRBD2 (5 bases each). Germline V gene data show CDR1 as SNHLY and CDR2 as FYNNEI. The CDR3 consists of 12 residues. V gave up 4 bases and J gave up 4 bases, with 8 bases separating them. CDR3 in amino acids: CASSGWGYEQYF. CDR3 DNA sequence: TGTGCCAGCAGTGGGTGGGGGTACGAGCAGTACTTC. Full variable domain (remainder filled in from reference TRBV2 and TRBJ2-7): EPEVTQTPSHQVTQMGQEVILRCVPISNHLYFYWYRQILGQKVEFLVSFYNNEISEKSEIFDDQFSVERPDGSNFTLKIRSTKLEDSAMYFCASSGWGYEQYFGPGTRLTVT.

The chain carries TRBV30 and TRBJ2-6; D ambiguous. The V end was cut by 0 bases, the J end by 0 bases, with 18 bases between. The length of the CDR3 is 19 residues. Germline CDR1 reads GTSNPN; CDR2 reads SVGIG (reference sequence). The CDR3: CAWSVSGQTGRSGANVLTF. The DNA of the CDR3 is TGTGCCTGGAGTGTAAGTGGTCAGACGGGCCGCTCTGGGGCCAACGTCCTGACTTTC.

For this clonotype: The junction does not match germline at one end; this may be a read error. V gene TRBV4-1 combines with J gene TRBJ2-7; TRBD2 matches 7 bases. The CDR3 has 13 amino acids. CDR1 and CDR2 (germline): MGHRA, YSYEKL. CDR3: CASISRLAYEQYF. The CDR3 coding sequence is TGCGCCAGCATTTCCCGACTAGCCTATGAGCAGTACTTC.

With regard to this clonotype: This may be a read error, as it is one base from a much larger clone. The gene calls are TRBV28 and TRBJ1-5; D is unclear. The CDR3 is made up of 11 amino acids. Germline V gives CDR1 MDHEN, CDR2 SYDVKM. The CDR3 protein is CASSFSRPLHF. The CDR3 bases are TGTGCCAGCAGTTTCTCCCGGCCCCTGCATTTT. The variable domain in full, completed from reference TRBV28 and TRBJ1-5, reads DVKVTQSSRYLVKRTGEKVFLECVQDMDHENMFWYRQDPGLGLRLIYFSYDVKMKEKGDIPEGYSVSREKKERFSLILESASTNQTSMYLCASSFSRPLHFGDGTRLSIL.